This TCR beta chain was sequenced for a study of blood T cells in healthy people across ages. The germline gives CDR1 MDHEN, CDR2 SYDVKM. Trimming pared 6 bases from V and 7 bases from J, leaving 9 bases between. The CDR3 covers 11 residues. For the second PCR, which ran for about 7 to 12 cycles, a sample-barcoded 5' primer and a J-beta primer mix were used. TCRdb re-derived calls from the 5' RACE reads in MiXCR, one entry per CDR3 protein. The sample lists more than 750,000 distinct CDR3 sequences; roughly 29% were seen once. The data also belong to a second study, concerning T cells of mothers and their children.

This clonotype was obtained from a woman between 35 and 50 years old in good health. The specimen was blood. This chain links TRBV28 with TRBJ1-2; D uncertain. The CDR3 here is CASSRRFGYTF. CDR3 coding DNA: TGTGCCAGCAGCCGGCGGTTTGGCTACACCTTC.